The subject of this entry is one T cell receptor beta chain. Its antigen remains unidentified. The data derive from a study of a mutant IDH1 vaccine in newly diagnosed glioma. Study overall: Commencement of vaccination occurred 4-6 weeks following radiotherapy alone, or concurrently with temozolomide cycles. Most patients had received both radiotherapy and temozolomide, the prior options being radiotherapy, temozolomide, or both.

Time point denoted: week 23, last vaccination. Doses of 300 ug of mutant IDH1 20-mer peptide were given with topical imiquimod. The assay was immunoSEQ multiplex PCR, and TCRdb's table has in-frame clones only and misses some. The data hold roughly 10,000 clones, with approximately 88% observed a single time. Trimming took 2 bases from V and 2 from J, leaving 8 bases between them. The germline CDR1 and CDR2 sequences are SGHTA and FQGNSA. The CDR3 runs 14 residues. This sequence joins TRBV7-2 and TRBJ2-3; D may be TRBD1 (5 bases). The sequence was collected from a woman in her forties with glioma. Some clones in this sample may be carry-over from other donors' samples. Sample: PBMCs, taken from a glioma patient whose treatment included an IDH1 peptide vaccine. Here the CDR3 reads CASSLQGYTDTQYF. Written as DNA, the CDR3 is TGTGCCAGCAGCTTACAGGGATACACAGATACGCAGTATTTT.